This TCR beta chain was captured by sequencing in a study of CD8 T cells in Susac syndrome. An amount of RNA that ranged from 0.5 to 1 ug was reverse transcribed with random hexamers. Amplification of TCR beta CDR3 across 54 Vbeta and 13 Jbeta was performed with immunoSEQ multiplex PCR. TCRdb re-called the immunoSEQ multiplex PCR reads with MiXCR, one entry per CDR3 protein. This table holds 110,000 or so distinct CDR3 sequences, 85% to 95% found once. V was clipped by 5 bases and J by 8 bases, with 11 bases between them. The CDR3 contains 12 residues. Looked up from germline, CDR1 is SGHTA and CDR2 is FQGNSA. Blood CD8+ and CD4+ T cells underwent high-throughput TCR beta sequencing. TEMRA cells were FACS-enriched, with CD8+ and CD4+ T cells isolated negatively.

The sample taken for sequencing was CD4+ T cells from PBMCs. This chain joins TRBV7-2 and TRBJ2-3; D remains unclear. The receptor's source is a human donor with multiple sclerosis. The CDR3 loop is CASSPTLFTQYF. The CDR3 DNA reads TGTGCCAGCAGCCCGACTCTTTTTACGCAGTATTTT.